This T cell receptor (beta chain) was identified in a study of response to subunit inactivated influenza vaccine. The CDR3 is 12 amino acids. Trimming pared 3 bases from V and 1 base from J, leaving 3 bases between. Looked up from germline, CDR1 is MDHEN and CDR2 is SYDVKM. TCRdb passed the RT-PCR reads through MiXCR, listing each CDR3 protein once. The sample records some 150,000 distinct CDR3 sequences, roughly 12% being singletons. This same sample was also part of a study on T cells expressing NK-cell markers. That paper states: Production of TCR beta cDNA relied on 5'RACE template switching with UMIs. Seven HCMV-seropositive donors and one seronegative donor made up the eight sequenced donors.

The receptor's source is a man aged 50 or older who received an inactivated influenza vaccine. This specimen was CD8+ T cells sorted from PBMCs, taken 11 to 12 days after vaccination. The rearrangement uses TRBV28 and TRBJ1-1; unclear D gene. CDR3 in amino acids: CASSFWNTEAFF. CDR3 nucleotide sequence: TGTGCCAGCAGTTTCTGGAACACTGAAGCTTTCTTT.